Listed below are T cell receptor beta chains from one sample, sequenced in a study of CD8+ T cells in alopecia areata. Generated by immunoSEQ multiplex PCR, the TCRdb table keeps only in-frame clones and is missing some. The sample carries more than 150,000 clones, around 55% recorded once. The specimen comprised CD8+ T cells sorted from blood, sampled at week 0. The origin of the receptors is a human donor with alopecia areata. Each CDR3 is given with its conserved first and last residue. The order of the fields is CDR3 protein, CDR3 DNA, J gene, CDR3 length, V gene, clone size, D gene. D genes are given only for firm matches. Rows give clone size only sometimes, using once, few, many, or a class for an expanded clone.

cdr3_aa: CASRISGTANTEAFF; cdr3_nt: TGTGCCAGTAGGATCTCCGGGACAGCGAACACTGAAGCTTTCTTT; j_call: TRBJ1-1; cdr3_length: 15; v_call: TRBV19; clone_size: NA; d_call: TRBD1
cdr3_aa: CASSLGFAGQNTEAFF; cdr3_nt: TGTGCCAGCAGCTTAGGTTTCGCAGGGCAAAACACTGAAGCTTTCTTT; j_call: TRBJ1-1; cdr3_length: 16; v_call: TRBV11-2; clone_size: NA; d_call: NA
cdr3_aa: CATSSLGTPYEQYF; cdr3_nt: TGTGCCACCAGCAGTTTAGGAACTCCCTACGAGCAGTACTTC; j_call: TRBJ2-7; cdr3_length: 14; v_call: TRBV15; clone_size: few; d_call: NA
cdr3_aa: CASSQEPRNTEAFF; cdr3_nt: TGCGCCAGCAGCCAAGAACCGAGAAACACTGAAGCTTTCTTT; j_call: TRBJ1-1; cdr3_length: 14; v_call: TRBV4-1; clone_size: NA; d_call: NA
cdr3_aa: CASSLRTDISYEQYF; cdr3_nt: TGTGCCAGCAGCTTGCGGACGGATATATCTTACGAGCAGTACTTC; j_call: TRBJ2-7; cdr3_length: 15; v_call: TRBV5-6; clone_size: NA; d_call: NA
cdr3_aa: CASSSSDSQNTEAFF; cdr3_nt: TGTGCCAGCAGCTCATCGGACAGCCAGAACACTGAAGCTTTCTTT; j_call: TRBJ1-1; cdr3_length: 15; v_call: TRBV7-9; clone_size: NA; d_call: NA
cdr3_aa: CASSPGQGTSYNSPLHF; cdr3_nt: TGCGCCAGCAGCCCAGGACAGGGGACTTCCTATAATTCACCCCTCCACTTT; j_call: TRBJ1-6; cdr3_length: 17; v_call: TRBV5-1; clone_size: NA; d_call: TRBD1
cdr3_aa: CAWSGYEQFF; cdr3_nt: TGTGCCTGGAGTGGCTATGAGCAGTTCTTC; j_call: TRBJ2-1; cdr3_length: 10; v_call: TRBV30; clone_size: few; d_call: NA
cdr3_aa: CASSYVQGSGEQFF; cdr3_nt: TGTGCCAGCAGTTACGTTCAGGGTTCCGGCGAGCAGTTCTTC; j_call: TRBJ2-1; cdr3_length: 14; v_call: TRBV6-5; clone_size: NA; d_call: NA
cdr3_aa: CASSQSTGMSSYEQYF; cdr3_nt: TGCGCCAGCAGCCAGTCTACAGGGATGTCATCCTACGAGCAGTACTTC; j_call: TRBJ2-7; cdr3_length: 16; v_call: TRBV4-1; clone_size: NA; d_call: NA
cdr3_aa: CASSSPVGSYNEQFF; cdr3_nt: TGTGCCAGCAGCTCCCCGGTGGGTTCCTACAATGAGCAGTTCTTC; j_call: TRBJ2-1; cdr3_length: 15; v_call: TRBV7-9; clone_size: NA; d_call: NA
cdr3_aa: CASSQAQALTGWNNEQFF; cdr3_nt: TGCGCCAGCAGCCAAGCCCAAGCCCTAACAGGGTGGAACAATGAGCAGTTCTTC; j_call: TRBJ2-1; cdr3_length: 18; v_call: TRBV4-3; clone_size: NA; d_call: NA
cdr3_aa: CSALSLTSGAIKRYEQYF; cdr3_nt: TGCAGCGCCCTCTCCCTGACTAGCGGGGCAATAAAGCGCTACGAGCAGTACTTC; j_call: TRBJ2-7; cdr3_length: 18; v_call: TRBV29-1; clone_size: NA; d_call: TRBD2
cdr3_aa: CASSLRGDQETQYF; cdr3_nt: TGTGCCAGCAGCTTAAGGGGGGACCAAGAGACCCAGTACTTC; j_call: TRBJ2-5; cdr3_length: 14; v_call: TRBV13; clone_size: NA; d_call: NA
cdr3_aa: CASSSSAEAFF; cdr3_nt: TGTGCCAGCAGCTCCTCCGCTGAAGCTTTCTTT; j_call: TRBJ1-1; cdr3_length: 11; v_call: TRBV13; clone_size: NA; d_call: NA
cdr3_aa: CASTPSSYNEQFF; cdr3_nt: TGTGCCAGTACCCCCTCTAGCTACAATGAGCAGTTCTTC; j_call: TRBJ2-1; cdr3_length: 13; v_call: TRBV19; clone_size: few; d_call: NA
cdr3_aa: CASSLRPPGYTF; cdr3_nt: TGTGCCAGCAGTCTTCGGCCGCCGGGCTACACCTTC; j_call: TRBJ1-2; cdr3_length: 12; v_call: TRBV7-9; clone_size: NA; d_call: NA
cdr3_aa: CASSSTYEQYF; cdr3_nt: TGTGCCAGCAGCTCAACCTACGAGCAGTACTTC; j_call: TRBJ2-7; cdr3_length: 11; v_call: TRBV5-6; clone_size: NA; d_call: NA
cdr3_aa: CASASRQGVSYGYTF; cdr3_nt: TGTGCCAGTGCATCGAGACAAGGTGTATCCTATGGCTACACCTTC; j_call: TRBJ1-2; cdr3_length: 15; v_call: TRBV19; clone_size: few; d_call: NA
cdr3_aa: CASSDPAGDTDTQYF; cdr3_nt: TGTGCCAGCAGTGACCCAGCGGGGGACACAGATACGCAGTATTTT; j_call: TRBJ2-3; cdr3_length: 15; v_call: TRBV2; clone_size: NA; d_call: TRBD2
cdr3_aa: CAWTAGTGDEQFF; cdr3_nt: TGTGCCTGGACCGCCGGGACAGGCGATGAGCAGTTCTTC; j_call: TRBJ2-1; cdr3_length: 13; v_call: TRBV30; clone_size: NA; d_call: TRBD1
cdr3_aa: CSGVGQGRNEQFF; cdr3_nt: TGCAGCGGGGTTGGACAGGGGAGAAATGAGCAGTTCTTC; j_call: TRBJ2-1; cdr3_length: 13; v_call: TRBV29-1; clone_size: NA; d_call: TRBD1
cdr3_aa: CAWISGGANTGELFF; cdr3_nt: TGTGCCTGGATTAGCGGGGGGGCTAACACCGGGGAGCTGTTTTTT; j_call: TRBJ2-2; cdr3_length: 15; v_call: TRBV30; clone_size: NA; d_call: TRBD2
cdr3_aa: CAWSPGDTQYF; cdr3_nt: TGTGCCTGGAGTCCGGGGGATACGCAGTATTTT; j_call: TRBJ2-3; cdr3_length: 11; v_call: TRBV30; clone_size: NA; d_call: NA
cdr3_aa: CASSQSQGTAYEQYF; cdr3_nt: TGCGCCAGCAGCCAAAGTCAGGGAACGGCCTACGAGCAGTACTTC; j_call: TRBJ2-7; cdr3_length: 15; v_call: TRBV4-3; clone_size: NA; d_call: NA